The T cell receptor beta chain under discussion was sequenced for a study of control samples from healthy donors and cancer patients. Clones were sequenced by immunoSEQ multiplex PCR, and TCRdb holds only the in-frame ones, with some missing. The repertoire holds about 100,000 clones, with about 88% as singletons. The trim removed 1 base at V and 4 bases at J, leaving 0 bases unmatched. Germline V gene sequence: CDR1 SGHRS, CDR2 YFSETQ. CDR3 length: 14 amino acids. This sequence joins TRBV5-1 and TRBJ2-7; 12 nucleotides align to TRBD2. The sequence came from a woman between 45 and 65 years old in good health. The sequencing input was blood. CDR3 amino acids: CASSLTSGRYEQYV. In DNA form, the CDR3 reads TGCGCCAGCAGCTTGACTAGCGGGAGGTACGAGCAGTACGTC.